This TCR beta chain was sequenced in a study of blood T cell repertoires in COVID-19. Across the study: Samples taken during acute and convalescent COVID-19 were collected in the United States, Italy and Spain.

Seattle patient enrollment occurred during active infection, with longitudinal follow-up thereafter. The CDR3 totals 14 residues. In germline, CDR1 is LGHDT, CDR2 YNNKEL (reference sequence). V was cut by 0 bases and J by 2 bases, with 8 bases left in between. Data came from immunoSEQ multiplex PCR; TCRdb stores just in-frame clones and leaves some out. The table has roughly 120,000 clones, approximately 89% seen once. The V and J genes are TRBV3-1 (or the pseudogene TRBV3-2) and TRBJ2-7; D gene unclear. The sequencing input was peripheral blood. This clonotype was sampled from a woman aged 80 or over with COVID-19, enrolled during active disease. DNA for the CDR3: TGTGCCAGCAGCCAAGATATTCAGGCCTACGAGCAGTACTTC. Its translation is CASSQDIQAYEQYF.